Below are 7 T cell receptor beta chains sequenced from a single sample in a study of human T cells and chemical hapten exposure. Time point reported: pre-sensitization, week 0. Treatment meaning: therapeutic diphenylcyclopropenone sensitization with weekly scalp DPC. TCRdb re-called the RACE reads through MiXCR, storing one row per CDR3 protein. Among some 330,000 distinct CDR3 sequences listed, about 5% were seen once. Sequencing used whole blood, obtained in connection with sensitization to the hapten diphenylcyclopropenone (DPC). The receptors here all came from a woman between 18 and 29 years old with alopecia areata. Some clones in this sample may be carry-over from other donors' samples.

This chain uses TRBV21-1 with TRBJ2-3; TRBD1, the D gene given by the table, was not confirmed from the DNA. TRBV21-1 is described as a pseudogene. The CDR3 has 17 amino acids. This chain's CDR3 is CASSPPPRQGCTDTQYF. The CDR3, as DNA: TGTGCCAGCAGCCCCCCACCCCGGCAGGGGTGCACAGATACGCAGTATTTT.

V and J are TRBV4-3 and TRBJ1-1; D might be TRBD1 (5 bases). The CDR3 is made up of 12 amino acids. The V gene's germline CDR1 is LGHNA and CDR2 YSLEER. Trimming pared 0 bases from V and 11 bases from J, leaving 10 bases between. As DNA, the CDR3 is TGCGCCAGCAGCCAAGAGAAGGGGCAGGCTTTCTTT. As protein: CASSQEKGQAFF.

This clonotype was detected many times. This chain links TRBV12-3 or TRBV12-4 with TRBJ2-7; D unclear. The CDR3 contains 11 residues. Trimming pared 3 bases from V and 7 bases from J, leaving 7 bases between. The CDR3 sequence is CASSFTWEQYF. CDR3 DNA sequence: TGTGCCAGCAGTTTTACTTGGGAGCAGTACTTC.

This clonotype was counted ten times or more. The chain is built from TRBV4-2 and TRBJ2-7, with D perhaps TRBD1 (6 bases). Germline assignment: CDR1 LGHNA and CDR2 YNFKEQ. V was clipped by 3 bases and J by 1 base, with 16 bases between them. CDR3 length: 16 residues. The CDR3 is CASSQALTGSSYEQYF. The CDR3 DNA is TGTGCCAGCAGCCAGGCCTTGACAGGTTCTTCCTACGAGCAGTACTTC.

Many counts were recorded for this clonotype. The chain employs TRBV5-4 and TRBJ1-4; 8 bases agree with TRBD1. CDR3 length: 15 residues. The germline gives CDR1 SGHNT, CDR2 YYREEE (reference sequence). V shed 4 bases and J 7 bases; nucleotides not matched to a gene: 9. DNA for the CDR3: TGTGCCAGCAGCGAACAGGGGGAAGAGGGTGAAAAACTGTTTTTT. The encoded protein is CASSEQGEEGEKLFF. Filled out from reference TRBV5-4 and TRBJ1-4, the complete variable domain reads ETGVTQSPTHLIKTRGQQVTLRCSSQSGHNTVSWYQQALGQGPQFIFQYYREEENGRGNFPPRFSGLQFPNYSSELNVNALELDDSALYLCASSEQGEEGEKLFFGSGTQLSVL.

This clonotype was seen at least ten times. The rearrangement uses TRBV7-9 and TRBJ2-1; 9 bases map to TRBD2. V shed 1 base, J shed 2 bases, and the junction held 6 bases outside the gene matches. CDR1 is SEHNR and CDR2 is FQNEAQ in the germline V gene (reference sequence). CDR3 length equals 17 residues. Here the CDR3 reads CASSLVGLARTYNEQFF. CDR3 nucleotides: TGTGCCAGCAGCTTAGTGGGACTAGCACGTACCTACAATGAGCAGTTCTTC.

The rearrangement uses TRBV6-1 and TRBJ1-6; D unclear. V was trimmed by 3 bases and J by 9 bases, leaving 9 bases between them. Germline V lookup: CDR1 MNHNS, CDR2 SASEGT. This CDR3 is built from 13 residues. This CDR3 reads CASSDGLGSPLHF. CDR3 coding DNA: TGTGCCAGCAGTGATGGCTTGGGTTCACCCCTCCACTTT.